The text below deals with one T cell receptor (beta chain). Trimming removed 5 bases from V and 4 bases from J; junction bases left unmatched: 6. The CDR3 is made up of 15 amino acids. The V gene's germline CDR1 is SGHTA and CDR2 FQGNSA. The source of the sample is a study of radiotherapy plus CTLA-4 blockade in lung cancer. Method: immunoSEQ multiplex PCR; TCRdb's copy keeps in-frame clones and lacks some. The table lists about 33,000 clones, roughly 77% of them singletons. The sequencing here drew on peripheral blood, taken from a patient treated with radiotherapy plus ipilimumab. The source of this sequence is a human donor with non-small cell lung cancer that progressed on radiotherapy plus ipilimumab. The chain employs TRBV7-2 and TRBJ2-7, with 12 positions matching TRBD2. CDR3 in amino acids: CASSRSTSGGYEQYF. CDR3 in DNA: TGTGCCAGCAGCAGGAGTACTAGCGGGGGGTACGAGCAGTACTTC.